A single sample is the source of the 17 T cell receptor beta chains below, sequenced in a study of cytomegalovirus exposure and HLA in healthy donors. The PCR was carried out with 60 Vbeta primers and 13 Jbeta primers. Profiled with immunoSEQ multiplex PCR; TCRdb holds only in-frame clones, not every one. The data contain about 120,000 clones, about 59% of them seen just once; the ten biggest clones take up roughly 10%. The sequenced sample was PBMCs. These TCRs come from a woman in her thirties or forties in good health and CMV-seropositive.

A few counts support this clone. The CDR3 sequence: CASSPLAGGRDEQFF. The CDR3 DNA sequence: TGTGCCAGCAGTCCCCTAGCGGGAGGGCGGGATGAGCAGTTCTTC. V is TRBV6-1 and J is TRBJ2-1, with TRBD2 matching over 12 bases. The CDR3 consists of 15 residues. V shed 5 bases and J 8 bases; nucleotides not matched to a gene: 7. Germline V gene data show CDR1 as MNHNS and CDR2 as SASEGT.

The chain recombines TRBV18 with TRBJ2-5, with D tentatively TRBD2 (5 bases). The CDR3 length is 12 residues. Germline loops: CDR1 KGHSH, CDR2 LQKENI. V was pared by 2 bases and J by 4 bases, with 5 bases between. For the CDR3, the DNA is TGTGCCAGCTCACCAGGAGGAGAGACCCAGTACTTC. This sequence encodes CASSPGGETQYF. The whole variable domain, remainder taken from reference TRBV18 and TRBJ2-5, is NAGVMQNPRHLVRRRGQEARLRCSPMKGHSHVYWYRQLPEEGLKFMVYLQKENIIDESGMPKERFSAEFPKEGPSILRIQQVVRGDSAAYFCASSPGGETQYFGPGTRLLVL.

The chain is built from TRBV7-6 and TRBJ2-2; D remains ambiguous. There are 12 residues in the CDR3. V was pared by 2 bases and J by 11 bases, with 9 bases between. Germline CDR1 SGHVS, CDR2 FNYEAQ. The CDR3 DNA reads as TGTGCCAGCAGCTTAAATACTATTGAGCTGTTTTTT. It is translated as CASSLNTIELFF.

The chain uses TRBV11-2 and TRBJ1-1; 8 bases fit TRBD1. Germline CDR1 reads SGHAT; CDR2 reads FQNNGV. V shed 0 bases and J 12 bases; nucleotides not matched to a gene: 12. The CDR3 runs 15 residues. CDR3 sequence reads: CASSLDFSWTGRTFF. In DNA, the CDR3 is TGTGCCAGCAGCTTAGATTTTAGCTGGACAGGGCGAACTTTCTTT.

In this sample, this clone turned up a few times. The V and J genes are TRBV4-2 and TRBJ1-5; 10 bases map to TRBD1. Germline V CDR1 and CDR2: LGHNA, YNFKEQ. V lost 0 bases and J lost 5; bases outside the gene matches: 4. The CDR3 is 16 residues long. The CDR3 region has the DNA TGTGCCAGCAGCCAAGATTCTGGGACAGGGGATCAGCCCCAGCATTTT. Translation: CASSQDSGTGDQPQHF.

The chain employs TRBV19 and TRBJ1-4; D remains unclear. CDR1 is LNHDA and CDR2 is SQIVND in the germline V gene (reference sequence). The CDR3 extends over 15 amino acids. V lost 4 bases and J 8 bases, leaving 17 bases between the germline ends. In DNA form, the CDR3 reads TGTGCCAGTAGTACCTACAGTCGGGGAAACGAAAAACTGTTTTTT. Its translation: CASSTYSRGNEKLFF.

The chain links TRBV2 to TRBJ1-6; D gene unclear. Trimming shortened V by 0 bases and J by 9 bases, and 9 bases separated the two germline ends. Germline values: CDR1 SNHLY, CDR2 FYNNEI. The CDR3 totals 14 residues. As DNA, the CDR3 is TGTGCCAGCAGTGAAGCGCGATTCGGTTCACCCCTCCACTTT. Translating it yields CASSEARFGSPLHF.

The CDR3 nucleotides are TGTGCCAGCAGCCAAGGGCAGGGGGACACCGGGGAGCTGTTTTTT. Its protein is CASSQGQGDTGELFF. The rearrangement links TRBV4-2 to TRBJ2-2; 7 bases match TRBD1. Germline CDR1 and CDR2: LGHNA and YNFKEQ. The V segment lost 1 base and the J segment 3 bases; nucleotides outside the gene matches: 2. The CDR3 length is 15 residues.

The rearrangement links TRBV7-2 to TRBJ2-1; D unresolved. Germline V gene data show CDR1 as SGHTA and CDR2 as FQGNSA. CDR3 length: 14 amino acids. V dropped 5 bases and J dropped 0 bases, with 8 bases sitting between them. As DNA, the CDR3 is TGTGCCAGCAGCCCCGCGAGCTCCTACAATGAGCAGTTCTTC. It translates to CASSPASSYNEQFF.

V and J are TRBV6-5 and TRBJ2-3; TRBD2 aligns across 10 bases. The CDR3 is made up of 16 amino acids. The V segment lost 2 bases and the J segment 8 bases; nucleotides outside the gene matches: 10. CDR1 and CDR2 from the germline V gene are MNHEY and SVGAGI. The CDR3 DNA is TGTGCCAGCAGTTACGATTCTAGCGGGGGTTCGGGTACGCAGTATTTT. Its translation is CASSYDSSGGSGTQYF.

The chain uses TRBV27 and TRBJ2-7; 9 positions agree with TRBD2. Germline lookup yields CDR1 MNHEY and CDR2 SMNVEV (reference sequence). V was clipped by 1 base and J by 1 base; unmatched bases: 5. This CDR3 has 16 amino acids. DNA for the CDR3: TGTGCCAGCAGTTTATATGTAGCGGGAGCGTCCTACGAGCAGTACTTC. It is translated as CASSLYVAGASYEQYF.

This clone was seen a handful of times. The genes are TRBV4-2 and TRBJ2-1; D might be TRBD1 (5 bases). This CDR3 contains 17 residues. Germline V CDR1 and CDR2: LGHNA, YNFKEQ. V lost 0 bases and J 3 bases, leaving 15 bases between the germline ends. The CDR3 DNA is TGTGCCAGCAGCCAAGATAATATAATAGGGGACTACAATGAGCAGTTCTTC. Amino acid sequence: CASSQDNIIGDYNEQFF.

Here the CDR3 DNA reads TGTGCCAGCAGTTACCTTAGCGGGAGAGGGCCCCACGAGCAGTACTTC. It translates to CASSYLSGRGPHEQYF. The chain has TRBV6-5 and TRBJ2-7, with 9 positions matching TRBD2. Germline-derived CDR1 and CDR2 are MNHEY and SVGAGI. This CDR3 spans 16 amino acids. After removal of 2 bases from V and 5 bases from J, the junction contained 10 bases not matched to a gene.

The chain couples TRBV28 to TRBJ1-2; 8 bases are a match to TRBD1. The J segment lost 5 bases and the V segment lost 4 bases, leaving 6 bases of the junction unmatched. The CDR3 loop spans 14 amino acids. Germline CDR1 reads MDHEN; CDR2 reads SYDVKM. CDR3 coding DNA: TGTGCCAGCAGTTCAGGGGGCTCTTGGTATGGCTACACCTTC. It encodes CASSSGGSWYGYTF.

The chain uses TRBV5-1 and TRBJ2-5; 11 positions agree with TRBD1. Trimming removed 0 bases from V and 5 bases from J; junction bases left unmatched: 3. The CDR3 totals 15 residues. Germline V gene data show CDR1 as SGHRS and CDR2 as YFSETQ. This CDR3 is CASSLGTGGVETQYF. CDR3 coding DNA: TGCGCCAGCAGCTTGGGGACAGGGGGCGTGGAGACCCAGTACTTC.

In its sample, this clone was seen once. This chain connects TRBV6-5 to TRBJ2-5, with D perhaps TRBD1 (7 bases). CDR3 size: 13 residues. Per germline, CDR1 MNHEY and CDR2 SVGAGI. V lost 6 bases to trimming and J lost 5 bases, with 13 bases between them. CDR3 DNA sequence: TGTGCCAGCAGGCAACCAGGGGGGGAGACCCAGTACTTC. This translates into CASRQPGGETQYF.

The chain couples TRBV6-5 to TRBJ2-7; the match to TRBD2 covers 13 bases. The CDR3 totals 15 residues. Trimming took 4 bases from V and 5 from J; bases not matched to a gene: 5. Germline CDR1 and CDR2: MNHEY and SVGAGI. CDR3 DNA: TGTGCCAGCAGTTTACTAGCGGGAGGGCAAAACGAGCAGTACTTC. It specifies CASSLLAGGQNEQYF.